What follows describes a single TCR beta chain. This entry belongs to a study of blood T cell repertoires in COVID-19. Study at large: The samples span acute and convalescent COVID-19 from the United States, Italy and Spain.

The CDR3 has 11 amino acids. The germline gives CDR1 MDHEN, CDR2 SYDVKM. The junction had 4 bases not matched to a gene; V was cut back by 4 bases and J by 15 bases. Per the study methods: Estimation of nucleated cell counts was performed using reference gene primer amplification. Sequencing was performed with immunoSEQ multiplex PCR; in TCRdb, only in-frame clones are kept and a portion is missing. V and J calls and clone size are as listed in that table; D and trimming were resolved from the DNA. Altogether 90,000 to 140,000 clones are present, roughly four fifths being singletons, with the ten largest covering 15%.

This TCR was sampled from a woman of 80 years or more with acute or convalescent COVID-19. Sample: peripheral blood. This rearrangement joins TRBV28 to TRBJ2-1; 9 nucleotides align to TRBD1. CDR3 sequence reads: CASSSTGGRFF. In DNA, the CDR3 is TGTGCCAGCAGTTCGACAGGGGGAAGGTTCTTC. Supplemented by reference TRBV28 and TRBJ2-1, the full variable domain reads DVKVTQSSRYLVKRTGEKVFLECVQDMDHENMFWYRQDPGLGLRLIYFSYDVKMKEKGDIPEGYSVSREKKERFSLILESASTNQTSMYLCASSSTGGRFFGPGTRLTVL.